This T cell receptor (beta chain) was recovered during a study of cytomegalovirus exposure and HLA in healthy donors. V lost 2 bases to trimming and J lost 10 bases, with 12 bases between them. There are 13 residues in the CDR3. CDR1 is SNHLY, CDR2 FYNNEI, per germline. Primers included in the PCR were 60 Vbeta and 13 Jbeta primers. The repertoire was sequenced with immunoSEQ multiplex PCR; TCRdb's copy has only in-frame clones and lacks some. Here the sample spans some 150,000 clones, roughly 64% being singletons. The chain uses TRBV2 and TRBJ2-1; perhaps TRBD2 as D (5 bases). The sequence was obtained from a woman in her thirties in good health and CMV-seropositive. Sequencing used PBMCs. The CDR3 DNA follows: TGTGCCAGCAGTGAACAGGTAGGGAGAGAGCAGTTCTTC. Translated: CASSEQVGREQFF.